This T cell receptor beta chain originates from a study of blood T cell repertoires in COVID-19 (dated by TCRdb to 2019 to 2021). In the study overall: Samples covering the acute and convalescent phases of COVID-19 were provided by collaborators in the United States, Italy and Spain. The prospective study material was composed of cDNA or gDNA derived from T cells, B-cell-depleted T cells, or PBMCs. Deeply sampled blood TCRbeta repertoires from subjects exposed to, actively infected with, or recovered from COVID-19 were included in the dataset. The repertoires were released in a freely available public database meant as a resource for research on the immune response to SARS-CoV-2. Samples were obtained from the ongoing ImmuneRACE study (first 160 participants) and from about 1,300 subjects provided by 6 global collaborators. Nearly every sample came with metadata listing a de-identified subject ID, COVID-19 status, age in years and sex. Where HLA class I and class II types were available, the types were taken from metadata supplied by the sample provider, not from assay-based typing.

On the study overall, not on this receptor specifically: The quantity of clinical and demographic metadata differed by source and by participant and was supplied without curation.

For this clone: The antigen this receptor binds is unknown. Base quality data are lacking; no much larger clone is found one base away.

The collaborating institutions used their own protocols to collect whole blood in K2EDTA tubes. Collaborator samples were shipped for TCRbeta analysis as frozen whole blood, isolated PBMCs, or DNA extracted from either sample type. The CDR3 numbers 15 residues from cysteine through phenylalanine. Just the 45-base CDR3 DNA is kept, in frame starting at base 1. The germline V gene sets CDR1 to KGHSH and CDR2 to LQKENI. Compared with germline, V lacks 5 bases and J lacks 4 bases; bases without a gene match: 9. TCRbeta CDR3 regions were amplified from genomic DNA by means of the immunoSEQ Assay, a bias-controlled multiplex PCR. As for how the authors treated the data: The number of nucleated cells in each sample was estimated by amplification of reference gene primers within the assay. To quantify the absolute abundance of each unique TCRbeta CDR3 rearrangement, sequence reads were collapsed and filtered. For each sample, productive Simpson clonality was calculated by taking the square root of Simpson's diversity index across productive rearrangements. This is the immuneACCESS table as TCRdb keeps it, with only in-frame sequences that have V and J called. A part of the clones is gone; compared with another copy, unresolved V genes explain less than half, and the rest is unexplained. That table supplies the V and J calls and clone size; D and trimming were determined from the DNA. For this sample the table gives over 20,000 clones, of which approximately 83% were detected only once. In total, the top ten clones hold over 5.5% of the sample.

The TCR originated in a human donor in a cohort sampled during active COVID-19. The sample comprised peripheral blood. This chain is built from TRBV18 and TRBJ1-2, with TRBD1 matching 8 junction bases. In nucleotides, the sequence is TGTGCCAGCTCAAATAATCCGGGACAGGCCTATGGCTACACCTTC. This yields the protein CASSNNPGQAYGYTF.